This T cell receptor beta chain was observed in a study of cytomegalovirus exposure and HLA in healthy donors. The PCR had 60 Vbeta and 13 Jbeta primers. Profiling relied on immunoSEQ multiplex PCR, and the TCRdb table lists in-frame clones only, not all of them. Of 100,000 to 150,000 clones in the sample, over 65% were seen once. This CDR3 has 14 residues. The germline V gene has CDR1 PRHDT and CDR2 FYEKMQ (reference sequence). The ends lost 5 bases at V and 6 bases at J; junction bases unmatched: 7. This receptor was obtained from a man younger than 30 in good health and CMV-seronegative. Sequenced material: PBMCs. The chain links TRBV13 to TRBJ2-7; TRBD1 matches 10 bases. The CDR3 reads CASSLRDRGFEQYF. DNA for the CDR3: TGTGCCAGCAGCCTCCGGGACAGGGGCTTCGAGCAGTACTTC.